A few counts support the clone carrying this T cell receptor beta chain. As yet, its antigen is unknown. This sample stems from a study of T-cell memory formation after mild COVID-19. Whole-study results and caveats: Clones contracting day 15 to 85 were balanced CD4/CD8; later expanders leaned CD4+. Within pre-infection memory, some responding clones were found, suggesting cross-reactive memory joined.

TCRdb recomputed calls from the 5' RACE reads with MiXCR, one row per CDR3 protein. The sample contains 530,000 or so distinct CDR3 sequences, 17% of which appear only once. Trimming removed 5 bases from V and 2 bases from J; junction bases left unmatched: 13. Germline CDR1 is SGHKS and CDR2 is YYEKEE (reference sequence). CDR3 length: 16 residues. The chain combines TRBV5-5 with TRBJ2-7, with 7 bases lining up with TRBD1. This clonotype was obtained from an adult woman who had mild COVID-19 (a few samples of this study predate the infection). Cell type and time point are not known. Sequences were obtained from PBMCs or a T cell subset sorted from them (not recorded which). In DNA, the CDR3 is TGTGCCAGCAGGTTGACCGGGACAGTACTTACCTACGAGCAGTACTTC. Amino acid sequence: CASRLTGTVLTYEQYF.